Listed below are T cell receptor beta chains from one sample, sequenced in a study of cytomegalovirus exposure and HLA in healthy donors. The repertoire was sequenced with immunoSEQ multiplex PCR; TCRdb's copy has only in-frame clones and lacks some. The table includes under 150,000 clones, 75% to 85% detected once. Sequencing was carried out using PBMCs. The receptors shown here come from a woman in her thirties or forties in good health and CMV-seropositive. Both conserved end residues are part of each CDR3. D genes are given only for firm matches. Clone size appears in some rows only: once, few, many, or a class for an expanded clone.

TGTGCCAGCAGCTCCCGGGGGAACTCTGGAAACACCATATATTTT	CASSSRGNSGNTIYF	TRBJ1-3	.	.	TRBV7-9
TGTGCCAGCAGTGAAGGGACAGGGGAGTTCGTTGGAGCCAAAAACATTCAGTACTTC	CASSEGTGEFVGAKNIQYF	TRBJ2-4	TRBD1	.	TRBV2
TGTGCCGCGGCTCAGAACCAAGAGACCCAGTACTTC	CAAAQNQETQYF	TRBJ2-5	.	.	TRBV10-3
TGTGCCATCAGTGAAGTCCCGCGGAATGAAAAACTGTTTTTT	CAISEVPRNEKLFF	TRBJ1-4	.	few	TRBV10-3
TGTGCCTGGAGTGTGGGTAGCGGGGTACTATTAGAGACCCAGTACTTC	CAWSVGSGVLLETQYF	TRBJ2-5	TRBD2	.	TRBV30
TGTGCCAGCAGCCAAGAGGGGAAGGTAGCGGATCTCTACGAGCAGTACTTC	CASSQEGKVADLYEQYF	TRBJ2-7	.	few	TRBV4-2
TGTGCCGGAGGGACAGGTCGCGAGGAAACGCAGTATTTT	CAGGTGREETQYF	TRBJ2-3	TRBD1	.	TRBV28
TGCGCCAGCAGCCAAGCGCTCCAGGGCCGCGGCTACACCTTC	CASSQALQGRGYTF	TRBJ1-2	.	.	TRBV4-3
TGCAGCGGTAGCGGGGGGCGTGGGGAGACCCAGTACTTC	CSGSGGRGETQYF	TRBJ2-5	TRBD2	.	TRBV29-1
TGTGCCAGCAGCCCCCAGGGCTCAGAGACCCAGTACTTC	CASSPQGSETQYF	TRBJ2-5	.	once	TRBV5-4
TGCGCCAGCAGCCCCCGAGGAGGGAGTGAAGCTTTCTTT	CASSPRGGSEAFF	TRBJ1-1	.	.	TRBV5-1
TGTGCCATCAGTGACACAGGTATGACAGATACGCAGTATTTT	CAISDTGMTDTQYF	TRBJ2-3	.	once	TRBV10-3
TGTGCCAGCAGTTCCCAGAACCCAAGCACAGATACGCAGTATTTT	CASSSQNPSTDTQYF	TRBJ2-3	.	once	TRBV6-6
TGTGCCAGCAGTTTTGACACCGCAGGGCTCTACGAGCAGTACTTC	CASSFDTAGLYEQYF	TRBJ2-7	.	.	TRBV6-6
TGTGCCAGCAGCTTGAATCGGTACGAGCAGTACTTC	CASSLNRYEQYF	TRBJ2-7	.	once	TRBV5-6
TGTGCCAGTAGTACTCGACTGAGCGGGGGGTCCGGACAGCAGTTCTTC	CASSTRLSGGSGQQFF	TRBJ2-1	TRBD2	.	TRBV19
TGTGCCAGCAGTTTATCGGGTTCCCAGTTCTTC	CASSLSGSQFF	TRBJ2-1	.	.	TRBV28
TGTGCCAGCGAAGGCAGGGGGCTCACTAATGAAAAACTGTTTTTT	CASEGRGLTNEKLFF	TRBJ1-4	TRBD1	.	TRBV2
TGTGCCAGCAGCTACAGGACATCTAGTCAGCCCCAGCATTTT	CASSYRTSSQPQHF	TRBJ1-5	.	.	TRBV6-5
TGTGCCAGCAGCTCCCCTATCGGGGGGGCGGGTGGCTACACCTTC	CASSSPIGGAGGYTF	TRBJ1-2	.	.	TRBV7-3
TGTGCCAGCAGCTTCACATCGGGGACTGAAGCTTTCTTT	CASSFTSGTEAFF	TRBJ1-1	.	.	TRBV11-3
TGCGCCAGCAGCCGGGCGGACAGTGAAGCTTTCTTT	CASSRADSEAFF	TRBJ1-1	.	few	TRBV4-3
TGTGCCAGCAGCCTGATGGCGGTGGAGACCCAGTACTTC	CASSLMAVETQYF	TRBJ2-5	.	.	TRBV14
TGCAGCGTTGTAGGCGGGGGGATCGAGCAGTACTTC	CSVVGGGIEQYF	TRBJ2-7	TRBD2	.	TRBV29-1
TGTGCCAGCAGCGTATTGGACAGGGGTGCGAACACCGGGGAGCTGTTTTTT	CASSVLDRGANTGELFF	TRBJ2-2	TRBD1	once	TRBV9
TGTGCCAGAAGCCTAGAAACTAGCTCCTATAATTCACCCCTCCACTTT	CARSLETSSYNSPLHF	TRBJ1-6	.	.	TRBV5-3
TGTGCCAGCAGCCGAAGACAGACCCAAGAGACCCAGTACTTC	CASSRRQTQETQYF	TRBJ2-5	.	.	TRBV2
TGTGCCAGCACCCAAATCCGGGACAGGCTCACAGATACGCAGTATTTT	CASTQIRDRLTDTQYF	TRBJ2-3	TRBD1	.	TRBV27